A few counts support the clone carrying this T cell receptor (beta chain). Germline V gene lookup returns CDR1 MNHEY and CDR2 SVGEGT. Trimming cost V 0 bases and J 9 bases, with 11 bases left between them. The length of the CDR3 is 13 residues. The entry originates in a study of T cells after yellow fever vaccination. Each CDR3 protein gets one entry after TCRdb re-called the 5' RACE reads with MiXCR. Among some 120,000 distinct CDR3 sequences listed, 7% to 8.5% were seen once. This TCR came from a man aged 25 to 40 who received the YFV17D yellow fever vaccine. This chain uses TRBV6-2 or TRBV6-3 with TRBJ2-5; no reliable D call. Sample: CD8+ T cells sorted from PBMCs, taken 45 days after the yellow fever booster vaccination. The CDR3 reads CASSYSVPRAQYF. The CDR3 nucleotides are TGTGCCAGCAGTTACTCTGTTCCTCGGGCCCAGTACTTC.